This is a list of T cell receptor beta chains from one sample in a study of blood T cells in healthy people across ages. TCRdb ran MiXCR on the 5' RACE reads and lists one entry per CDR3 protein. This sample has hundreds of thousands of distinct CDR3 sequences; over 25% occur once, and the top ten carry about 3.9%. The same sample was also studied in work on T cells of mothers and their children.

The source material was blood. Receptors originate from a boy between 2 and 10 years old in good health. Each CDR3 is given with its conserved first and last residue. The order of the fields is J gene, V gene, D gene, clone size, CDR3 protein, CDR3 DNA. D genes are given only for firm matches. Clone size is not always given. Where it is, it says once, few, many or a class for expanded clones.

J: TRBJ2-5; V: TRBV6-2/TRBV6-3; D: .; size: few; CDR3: CASSYMAAETQYF; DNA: TGTGCCAGCAGTTACATGGCAGCCGAGACCCAGTACTTC
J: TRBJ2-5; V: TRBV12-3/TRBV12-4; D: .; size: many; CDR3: CASSFKETQYF; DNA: TGCGCCAGCAGCTTTAAGGAGACCCAGTACTTC
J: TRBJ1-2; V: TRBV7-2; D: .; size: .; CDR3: CASSSGQTVGYTF; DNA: TGTGCCAGCAGCTCAGGCCAGACAGTTGGCTACACCTTC
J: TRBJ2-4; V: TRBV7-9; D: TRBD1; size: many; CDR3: CASSPTGSGAKNIQYF; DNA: TGTGCCAGCAGCCCGACAGGGTCCGGGGCCAAAAACATTCAGTACTTC
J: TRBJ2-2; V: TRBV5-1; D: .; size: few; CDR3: CASSLVGGYTGELFF; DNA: TGCGCCAGCAGCTTGGTCGGCGGCTACACCGGGGAGCTGTTTTTT
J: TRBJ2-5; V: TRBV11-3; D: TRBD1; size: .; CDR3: CASSLGGQGMLETQYF; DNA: TGTGCCAGCAGCTTAGGTGGACAGGGGATGTTGGAGACCCAGTACTTC
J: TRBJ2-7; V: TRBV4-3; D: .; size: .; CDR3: CASSQDLAPSSYEQYF; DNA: TGCGCCAGCAGCCAAGATTTAGCGCCAAGCTCCTACGAGCAGTACTTC
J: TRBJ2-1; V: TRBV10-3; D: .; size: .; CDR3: CAISDSEGAYNEQFF; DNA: TGTGCCATCAGTGATTCGGAGGGGGCTTACAATGAGCAGTTCTTC
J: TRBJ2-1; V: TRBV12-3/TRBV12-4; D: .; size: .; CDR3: CASSGRGGTYNEQFF; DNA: TGTGCCAGCAGTGGCAGGGGGGGGACTTACAATGAGCAGTTCTTC
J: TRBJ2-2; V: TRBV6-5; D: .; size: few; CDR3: CASSYTDPNTGELFF; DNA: TGTGCCAGCAGTTACACGGATCCGAACACCGGGGAGCTGTTTTTT
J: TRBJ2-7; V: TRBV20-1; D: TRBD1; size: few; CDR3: CSARVSTGGRDEQYF; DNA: TGCAGTGCTAGAGTTTCAACAGGGGGCAGAGACGAGCAGTACTTC
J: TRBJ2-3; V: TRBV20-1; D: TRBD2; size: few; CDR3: CGAGGTDTQYF; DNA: TGCGGGGCGGGAGGAACAGATACGCAGTATTTT
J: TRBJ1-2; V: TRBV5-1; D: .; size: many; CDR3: CASSLGDSYGYTF; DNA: TGCGCCAGCAGCTTGGGAGACAGCTATGGCTACACCTTC
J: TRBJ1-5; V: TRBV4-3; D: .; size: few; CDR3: CASSPHRVVSGNQPQHF; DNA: TGCGCCAGCAGCCCTCACCGGGTGGTAAGCGGGAATCAGCCCCAGCATTTT
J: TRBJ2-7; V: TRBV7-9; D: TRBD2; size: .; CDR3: CASNTGGQGYEQYF; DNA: TGTGCCAGCAACACGGGGGGGCAGGGATACGAGCAGTACTTC
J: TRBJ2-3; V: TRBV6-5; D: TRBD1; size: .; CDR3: CASSWDSLNTDTQYF; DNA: TGTGCCAGCAGTTGGGACAGCCTGAACACAGATACGCAGTATTTT
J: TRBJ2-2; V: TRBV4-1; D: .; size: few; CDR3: CASSQQGWPNTGELFF; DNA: TGCGCCAGCAGTCAGCAGGGATGGCCCAACACCGGGGAGCTGTTTTTT
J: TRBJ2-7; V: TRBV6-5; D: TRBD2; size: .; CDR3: CASSYSSWERGEEQYF; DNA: TGTGCCAGCAGTTACTCGTCCTGGGAGCGGGGCGAGGAGCAGTACTTC
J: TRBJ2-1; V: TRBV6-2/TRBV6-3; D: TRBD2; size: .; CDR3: CASSYLPAGVRNEQFF; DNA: TGTGCCAGCAGTTACCTACCGGCGGGAGTTCGAAATGAGCAGTTCTTC
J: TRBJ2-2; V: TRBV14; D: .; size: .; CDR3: CASSQVGELFF; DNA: TGTGCCAGCAGCCAAGTCGGGGAGCTGTTTTTT
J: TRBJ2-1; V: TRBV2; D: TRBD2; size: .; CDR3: CASNYLRGVGNEQFF; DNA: TGTGCCAGCAATTATCTGCGGGGGGTTGGGAATGAGCAGTTCTTC
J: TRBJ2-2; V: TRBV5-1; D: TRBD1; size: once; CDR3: CASRDRGPNTGELFF; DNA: TGCGCCAGCCGAGACAGGGGTCCAAACACCGGGGAGCTGTTTTTT
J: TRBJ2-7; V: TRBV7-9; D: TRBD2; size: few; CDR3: CASSLSLAGVDEQYF; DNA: TGTGCCAGCAGCTTAAGTTTAGCGGGAGTTGACGAGCAGTACTTC
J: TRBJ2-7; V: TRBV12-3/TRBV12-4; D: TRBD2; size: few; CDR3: CASMLGLAGTYEQYF; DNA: TGTGCCAGCATGTTAGGTCTAGCGGGTACCTACGAGCAGTACTTC
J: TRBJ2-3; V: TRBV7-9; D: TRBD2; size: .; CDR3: CASSLTAGGTDTQYF; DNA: TGTGCCAGCAGCTTAACTGCGGGGGGCACAGATACGCAGTATTTT
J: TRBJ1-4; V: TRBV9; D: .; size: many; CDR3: CASSVDPATNEKLFF; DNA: TGTGCCAGCAGCGTGGACCCCGCAACTAATGAAAAACTGTTTTTT
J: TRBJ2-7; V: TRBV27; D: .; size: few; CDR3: CASSPRDGPEQYF; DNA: TGTGCCAGCAGTCCACGGGACGGCCCCGAGCAGTACTTC
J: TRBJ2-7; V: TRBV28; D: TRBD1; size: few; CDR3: CASSLGQGEGEQYF; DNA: TGTGCCAGCAGTCTCGGACAGGGCGAAGGCGAGCAGTACTTC
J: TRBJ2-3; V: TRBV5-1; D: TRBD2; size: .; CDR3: CASRTSGATDTQYF; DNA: TGCGCCAGCAGGACTAGCGGCGCCACAGATACGCAGTATTTT
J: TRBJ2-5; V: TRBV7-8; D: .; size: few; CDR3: CASSLRLMQETQYF; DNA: TGTGCCAGCAGCCTAAGATTAATGCAAGAGACCCAGTACTTC
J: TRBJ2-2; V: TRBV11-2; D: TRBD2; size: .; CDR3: CASVSGRANTGELFF; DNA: TGTGCCAGCGTTAGCGGGAGGGCTAACACCGGGGAGCTGTTTTTT
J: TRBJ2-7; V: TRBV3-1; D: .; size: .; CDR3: CASSQAGVRTYEQYF; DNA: TGTGCCAGCAGCCAGGCAGGGGTGAGAACCTACGAGCAGTACTTC
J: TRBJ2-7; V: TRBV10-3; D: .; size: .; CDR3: CAISERVLGYGYEQYF; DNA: TGTGCCATCAGTGAGAGGGTTTTAGGGTACGGCTACGAGCAGTACTTC
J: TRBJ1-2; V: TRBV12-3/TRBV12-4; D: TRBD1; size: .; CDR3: CASSLQGVPPYGYTF; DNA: TGTGCCAGCAGTCTTCAGGGGGTCCCTCCCTATGGCTACACCTTC
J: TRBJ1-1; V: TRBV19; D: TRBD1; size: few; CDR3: CASSTTGAGNTEAFF; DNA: TGTGCCAGTAGTACCACAGGGGCGGGGAACACTGAAGCTTTCTTT
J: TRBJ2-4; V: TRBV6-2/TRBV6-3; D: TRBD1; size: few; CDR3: CASSRQGASSIQYF; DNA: TGTGCCAGCAGTCGACAGGGGGCCTCTTCAATTCAGTACTTC
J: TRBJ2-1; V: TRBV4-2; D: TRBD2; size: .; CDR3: CASCPTSGGNNEQFF; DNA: TGTGCCAGCTGTCCAACTAGCGGGGGGAACAATGAGCAGTTCTTC
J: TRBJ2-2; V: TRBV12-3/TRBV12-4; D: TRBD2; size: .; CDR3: CASSLKVAGDTGELFF; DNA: TGTGCCAGCAGTTTAAAGGTAGCGGGAGACACCGGGGAGCTGTTTTTT
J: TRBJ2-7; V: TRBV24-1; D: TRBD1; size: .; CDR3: CATSDLTGGLSYEQYF; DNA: TGTGCCACCAGTGACTTGACAGGGGGCCTATCCTACGAGCAGTACTTC
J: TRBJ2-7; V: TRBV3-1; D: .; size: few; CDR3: CASSRPQVPEQYF; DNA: TGTGCCAGCAGCCGCCCCCAGGTGCCCGAGCAGTACTTC
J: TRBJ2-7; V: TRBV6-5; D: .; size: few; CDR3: CASSPVAYSYEQYF; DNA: TGTGCCAGCAGTCCTGTCGCTTACTCCTACGAGCAGTACTTC
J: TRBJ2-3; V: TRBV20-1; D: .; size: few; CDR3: CSASPEGTQYF; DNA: TGCAGTGCGAGTCCCGAGGGTACGCAGTATTTT
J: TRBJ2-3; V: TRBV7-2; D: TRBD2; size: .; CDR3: CASSFSSGRAVRDTQYF; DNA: TGTGCCAGCAGCTTTTCTAGCGGGAGGGCGGTCAGAGATACGCAGTATTTT
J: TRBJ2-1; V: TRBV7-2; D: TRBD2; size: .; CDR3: CASSRTSRYEQFF; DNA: TGTGCCAGCAGCAGGACTAGTAGGTATGAGCAGTTCTTC
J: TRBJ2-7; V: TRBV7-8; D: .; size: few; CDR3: CASSLVPGAYEQYF; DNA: TGTGCCAGCAGCTTAGTCCCGGGGGCCTACGAGCAGTACTTC
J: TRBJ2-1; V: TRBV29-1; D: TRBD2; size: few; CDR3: CSVASGLAGVRQFF; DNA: TGCAGCGTCGCATCGGGACTAGCGGGAGTCAGGCAGTTCTTC
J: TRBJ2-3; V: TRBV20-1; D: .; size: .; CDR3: CSATVRGSYDTQYF; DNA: TGCAGTGCGACCGTCCGCGGGTCATATGATACGCAGTATTTT
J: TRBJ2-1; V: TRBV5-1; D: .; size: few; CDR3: CASSLRTKAYNEQFF; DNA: TGCGCCAGCAGCTTACGGACTAAAGCCTACAATGAGCAGTTCTTC
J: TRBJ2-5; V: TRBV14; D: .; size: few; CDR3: CASSQEFAKTQYF; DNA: TGTGCCAGCAGCCAAGAATTCGCGAAGACCCAGTACTTC
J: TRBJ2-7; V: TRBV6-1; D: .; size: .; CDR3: CASSPHWGKGWTDEQYF; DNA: TGTGCCAGCAGTCCTCATTGGGGTAAGGGATGGACTGACGAGCAGTACTTC